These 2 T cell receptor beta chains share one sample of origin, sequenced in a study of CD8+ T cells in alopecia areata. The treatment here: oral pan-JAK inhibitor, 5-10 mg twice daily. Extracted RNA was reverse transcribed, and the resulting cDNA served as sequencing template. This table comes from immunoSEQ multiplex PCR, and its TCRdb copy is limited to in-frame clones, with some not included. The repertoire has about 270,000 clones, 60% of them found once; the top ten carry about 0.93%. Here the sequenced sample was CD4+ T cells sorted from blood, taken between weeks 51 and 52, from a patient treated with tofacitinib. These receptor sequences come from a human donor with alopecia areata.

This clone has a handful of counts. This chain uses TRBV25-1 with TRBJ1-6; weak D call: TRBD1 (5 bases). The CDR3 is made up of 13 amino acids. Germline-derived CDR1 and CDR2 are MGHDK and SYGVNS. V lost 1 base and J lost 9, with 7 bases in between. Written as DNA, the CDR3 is TGTGCCAGCAGTGAATTTGGGGGTTCACCCCTCCACTTT. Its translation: CASSEFGGSPLHF. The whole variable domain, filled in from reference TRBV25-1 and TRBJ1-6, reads EADIYQTPRYLVIGTGKKITLECSQTMGHDKMYWYQQDPGMELHLIHYSYGVNSTEKGDLSSESTVSRIRTEHFPLTLESARPSHTSQYLCASSEFGGSPLHFGNGTRLTVT.

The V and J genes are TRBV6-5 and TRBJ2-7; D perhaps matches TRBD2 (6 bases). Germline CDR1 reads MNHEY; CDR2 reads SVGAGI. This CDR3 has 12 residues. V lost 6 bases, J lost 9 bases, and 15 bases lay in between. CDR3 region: CASSRSSVGQYF. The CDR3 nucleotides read TGTGCCAGCAGCCGATCTAGCGTCGGGCAGTACTTC.